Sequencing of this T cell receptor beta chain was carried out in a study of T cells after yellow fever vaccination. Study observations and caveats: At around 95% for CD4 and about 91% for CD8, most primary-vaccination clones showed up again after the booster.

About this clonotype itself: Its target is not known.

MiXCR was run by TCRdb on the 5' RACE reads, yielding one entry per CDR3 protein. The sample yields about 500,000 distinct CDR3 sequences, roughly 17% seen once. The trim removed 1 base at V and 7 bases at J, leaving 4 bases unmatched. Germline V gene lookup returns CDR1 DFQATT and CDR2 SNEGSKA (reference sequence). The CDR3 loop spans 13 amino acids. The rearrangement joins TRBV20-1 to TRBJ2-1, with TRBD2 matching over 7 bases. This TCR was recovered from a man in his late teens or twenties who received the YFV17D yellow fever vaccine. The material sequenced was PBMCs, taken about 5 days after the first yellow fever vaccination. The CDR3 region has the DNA TGCAGTGCTAGAGGGCGGGGGATAAATGAGCAGTTCTTC. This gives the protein CSARGRGINEQFF.